The 10 T cell receptor beta chains listed next were all sequenced from one sample in a study of shared clonotypes between healthy human individuals. It was CD45RO-negative cells, positively selected for CCR7, that made up naive CD8 cells, with terminally differentiated effector memory CD45RA+ cells excluded. The assay was immunoSEQ multiplex PCR, and TCRdb's table has in-frame clones only and misses some. This repertoire shows approximately 600,000 clones, roughly 95% found once; its top ten account for approximately 0.12%. The material sequenced was naive CD8+ T cells sorted from blood. The origin of the receptors is a woman aged 25 to 39 in good health.

The gene calls are TRBV18 and TRBJ2-1; TRBD2 matches at 13 bases. Germline CDR1 is KGHSH and CDR2 is LQKENI. Unmatched junction bases numbered 10, after V lost 5 bases and J lost 3 bases. CDR3 length: 18 residues. CDR3 sequence reads: CASSSLTSGRSSYNEQFF. The DNA of the CDR3 is TGTGCCAGCTCATCGTTGACTAGCGGGAGGTCGAGCTACAATGAGCAGTTCTTC.

The chain recombines TRBV11-2 with TRBJ1-1, with 7 nucleotides matching TRBD1. Trimming at V came to 4 bases and at J to 4 bases, leaving 9 bases not matched to a gene. The CDR3 has 15 residues. The germline gives CDR1 SGHAT, CDR2 FQNNGV. The chain's CDR3 is CASSSITGVGTEAFF. The DNA for the CDR3 is TGTGCCAGCAGCTCGATTACAGGGGTAGGCACTGAAGCTTTCTTT.

The chain recombines TRBV18 with TRBJ1-2; the D is unclear. V gave up 8 bases and J gave up 8 bases, with 18 bases separating them. CDR3 length: 13 residues. The germline CDR1 and CDR2 sequences are KGHSH and LQKENI. The CDR3 region has the DNA TGTGCCAGCCTCGGGCCCAAGAGTCTCGGCTACACCTTC. It encodes CASLGPKSLGYTF. The variable domain in full, with the rest retrieved from reference TRBV18 and TRBJ1-2, is NAGVMQNPRHLVRRRGQEARLRCSPMKGHSHVYWYRQLPEEGLKFMVYLQKENIIDESGMPKERFSAEFPKEGPSILRIQQVVRGDSAAYFCASLGPKSLGYTFGSGTRLTVV.

This clone has a single count. The rearrangement joins TRBV11-2 to TRBJ2-1; possibly TRBD1 for D (5 bases). The CDR3 covers 15 residues. V lost 1 base and J lost 5, with 12 bases in between. The germline V gene encodes CDR1 SGHAT and CDR2 FQNNGV. The CDR3 loop reads CASSLVPGRHNEQFF. DNA of the CDR3: TGTGCCAGCAGCTTAGTACCAGGGCGCCACAATGAGCAGTTCTTC.

The gene calls are TRBV6-6 and TRBJ1-2, with a weak D call TRBD1 (6 bases). Between the trimmed V and J ends, which lost 8 bases and 5 bases, there was a span of 12 bases. CDR1 and CDR2 from the germline V gene are MNHNY and SVGAGI (reference sequence). The CDR3 is 12 amino acids. DNA for the CDR3: TGTGCCAGCGGGGGGCAGGTATATGGCTACACCTTC. It encodes CASGGQVYGYTF.

The J gene is TRBJ2-3, the V gene TRBV11-3; a weak D match, TRBD1 (5 bases). V dropped 5 bases and J dropped 6 bases, with 12 bases sitting between them. Per germline, CDR1 SGHNT and CDR2 YENEEA. The CDR3 is 13 amino acids. CDR3 sequence reads: CASSPQGGDTQYF. CDR3 nucleotides: TGTGCCAGCAGCCCTCAGGGTGGGGATACGCAGTATTTT.

Concerning this clone: The sample carries other DNA sequences with the same CDR3. The chain couples TRBV19 to TRBJ2-7, with TRBD1 identical over 10 bases. This CDR3 spans 14 amino acids. The trim removed 3 bases at V and 4 bases at J, leaving 3 bases unmatched. Looked up from germline, CDR1 is LNHDA and CDR2 is SQIVND (reference sequence). In nucleotides, the CDR3 is TGTGCCAGTAGTATCTGGACAGGGGGGTACGAGCAGTACTTC. Protein sequence: CASSIWTGGYEQYF. Looking up the rest from reference TRBV19 and TRBJ2-7 gives the full variable domain: DGGITQSPKYLFRKEGQNVTLSCEQNLNHDAMYWYRQDPGQGLRLIYYSQIVNDFQKGDIAEGYSVSREKKESFPLTVTSAQKNPTAFYLCASSIWTGGYEQYFGPGTRLTVT.

This rearrangement joins TRBV2 to TRBJ2-4; TRBD2 might be the D (6 bases). The length of the CDR3 is 17 residues. Trimming pared 0 bases from V and 6 bases from J, leaving 18 bases between. Germline assignment: CDR1 SNHLY and CDR2 FYNNEI. The CDR3 region has the DNA TGTGCCAGCAGTGAAGCCGACGGGACTGCCCTTCGAAACATTCAGTACTTC. Its protein product is CASSEADGTALRNIQYF.

The chain has TRBV5-6 and TRBJ2-2; D may match TRBD1 or TRBD2 (5 bases each). The V end was cut by 5 bases, the J end by 4 bases, with 15 bases between. The CDR3 consists of 15 residues. CDR1 is SGHDT, CDR2 YYEEEE, per germline. DNA of the CDR3: TGTGCCAGCAGATTGAGGGGAGAGGGCACCGGGGAGCTGTTTTTT. It codes for CASRLRGEGTGELFF.

CDR3 protein: CASSRAGARSYEQYF. DNA for the CDR3: TGCGCCAGCAGTCGGGCAGGGGCTAGGTCCTACGAGCAGTACTTC. The chain recombines TRBV10-2 with TRBJ2-7; D might be TRBD1 (6 bases). The CDR3 has 15 residues. Germline values: CDR1 WSHSY, CDR2 SAAADI. Trimming pared 5 bases from V and 1 base from J, leaving 15 bases between.